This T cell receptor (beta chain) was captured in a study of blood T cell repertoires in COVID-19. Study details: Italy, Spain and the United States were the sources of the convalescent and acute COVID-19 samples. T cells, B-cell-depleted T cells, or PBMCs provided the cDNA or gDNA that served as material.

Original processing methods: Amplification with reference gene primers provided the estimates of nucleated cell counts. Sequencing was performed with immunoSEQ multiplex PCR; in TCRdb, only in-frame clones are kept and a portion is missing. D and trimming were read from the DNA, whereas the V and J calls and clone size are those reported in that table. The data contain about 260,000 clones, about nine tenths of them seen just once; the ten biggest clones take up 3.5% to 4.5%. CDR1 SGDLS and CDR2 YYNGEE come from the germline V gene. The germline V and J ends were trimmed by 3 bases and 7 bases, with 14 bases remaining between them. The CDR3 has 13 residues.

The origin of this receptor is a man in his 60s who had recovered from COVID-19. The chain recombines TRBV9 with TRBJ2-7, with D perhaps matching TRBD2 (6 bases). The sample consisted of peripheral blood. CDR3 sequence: CASSATLAGEQYF. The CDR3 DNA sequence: TGTGCCAGCAGCGCAACGCTGGCGGGAGAGCAGTACTTC.